The next 9 T cell receptor beta chains were all read from a single sample in a study of PD-1 blockade in classical Hodgkin lymphoma. Some clones are missing from TCRdb's copy, which holds only in-frame ones; the method was immunoSEQ multiplex PCR. Counted here are tens of thousands of clones, over 75% occurring once; the ten biggest clones make up 15% to 20%. The time point was: cycle 4 day 1 (C4D1), after 5 to 7 weeks of nivolumab. All trial patients relapsed after autologous stem cell transplantation. The sequencing used peripheral blood mononuclear cells (PBMCs), collected before the fourth cycle of nivolumab. These receptors all stem from a human donor with classical Hodgkin lymphoma.

CDR3 loop: CASSLQTSGSAADTQYF. For the CDR3, the DNA is TGTGCCAGCAGCTTACAAACTAGCGGGAGTGCTGCAGATACGCAGTATTTT. This chain uses TRBV7-6 with TRBJ2-3; 11 bases fit TRBD2. V shed 2 bases and J 4 bases; nucleotides not matched to a gene: 8. Germline V lookup: CDR1 SGHVS, CDR2 FNYEAQ. There are 17 residues in the CDR3.

This clone is labeled as medium-sized (0.01 to 0.1%). This chain connects TRBV19 to TRBJ2-7; TRBD1 might be the D (5 bases). From germline, CDR1 is LNHDA and CDR2 SQIVND (reference sequence). The CDR3 is made up of 14 amino acids. The V gene lost 10 bases and the J gene lost 1 base, with 17 bases spanning the gap. CDR3 nucleotides: TGTGCCACCTCGTGGGGCCGAAATTCCTACGAGCAGTACTTC. Its translation: CATSWGRNSYEQYF.

The chain employs TRBV18 and TRBJ2-7; 10 nucleotides agree with TRBD2. Germline CDR1 reads KGHSH; CDR2 reads LQKENI. The ends lost 3 bases at V and 5 bases at J; junction bases unmatched: 4. CDR3 length: 14 residues. This chain's CDR3 is CASSPLAGADEQYF. For the CDR3, the DNA is TGTGCCAGCTCACCCCTAGCGGGAGCGGACGAGCAGTACTTC.

The V gene is TRBV5-1, the J gene TRBJ2-7; 7 bases are a match to TRBD1. Germline V gene lookup returns CDR1 SGHRS and CDR2 YFSETQ. The J segment lost 6 bases and the V segment lost 4 bases, leaving 10 bases of the junction unmatched. The CDR3 is 14 residues long. The CDR3 bases are TGCGCCAGCAGCACTTTCGGACAGGCTTTCGAGCAGTACTTC. It encodes CASSTFGQAFEQYF.

The J gene is TRBJ1-5, the V gene TRBV15; TRBD1 might be the D (5 bases). V gave up 1 base and J gave up 4 bases, with 8 bases separating them. CDR1 is LNHNV, CDR2 YYDKDF, per germline (reference sequence). The CDR3 length is 14 residues. The CDR3 nucleotides read TGTGCCACCAGCAGAGGACAGACAAATCAGCCCCAGCATTTT. Its protein product is CATSRGQTNQPQHF.

This clone was seen once. The V and J genes are TRBV27 and TRBJ2-1; the match to TRBD1 covers 9 bases. Germline V lookup: CDR1 MNHEY, CDR2 SMNVEV (reference sequence). This CDR3 has 17 residues. J gave up 4 bases and V 6 bases, and 13 bases lay outside the gene matches. In nucleotides, the CDR3 is TGTGCCAGCAGGCCCATCGACGGGACAGGGAGGTACAATGAGCAGTTCTTC. This codes for CASRPIDGTGRYNEQFF.

The gene calls are TRBV6-5 and TRBJ2-2; TRBD2 is a possible D gene (5 bases). V lost 8 bases to trimming and J lost 6 bases, with 10 bases between them. Germline lookup yields CDR1 MNHEY and CDR2 SVGAGI. This CDR3 region has 12 residues. Here the CDR3 reads CASRLGAGELFF. DNA for the CDR3: TGTGCCAGCCGCCTGGGAGCCGGGGAGCTGTTTTTT.

The chain has TRBV11-2 and TRBJ2-5; D is uncertain. Trimming shortened V by 5 bases and J by 1 base, and 5 bases separated the two germline ends. From germline, CDR1 is SGHAT and CDR2 FQNNGV. The CDR3 length is 12 residues. The CDR3 loop is CASSPPQETQYF. The CDR3 DNA reads as TGTGCCAGCAGCCCACCCCAAGAGACCCAGTACTTC.

The chain carries TRBV6-1 and TRBJ2-1; D ambiguous. The CDR3 totals 15 residues. V was clipped by 4 bases and J by 3 bases, with 13 bases between them. The germline V gene encodes CDR1 MNHNS and CDR2 SASEGT. The CDR3 protein is CASSVSITGYNEQFF. The CDR3, as DNA: TGTGCCAGCAGTGTGTCTATAACGGGCTACAATGAGCAGTTCTTC.